These T cell receptor beta chains were read from a single sample in a study of CD8+CD57+ T cells in acquired aplastic anemia. TCRdb recomputed calls from the reads with MiXCR, one row per CDR3 protein. This table holds more than 250,000 distinct CDR3 sequences, approximately 80% found once. The sample consisted of sorted CD4+, CD8+, or CD8+CD57+ T cells (not recorded which) from PBMCs. Receptors were obtained from a human donor with aplastic anemia. CDR3s include the opening cysteine and the closing phenylalanine or tryptophan. The D gene is left open where the match is weak. Some rows have no size entry. The others give once, few or many, or a class for an expanded clone.

J gene: TRBJ2-3; D gene: TRBD1; V gene: TRBV13; clone size: few; CDR3 DNA: TGTGCCAGCAGTGTAGAGACAGGGAATGAGCAGTATTTT; CDR3 protein: CASSVETGNEQYF
J gene: TRBJ2-2; D gene: NA; V gene: TRBV7-9; clone size: NA; CDR3 DNA: TGTGCCATCGGGACTCATGGTACCGGGGAGCTGTTTTTT; CDR3 protein: CAIGTHGTGELFF
J gene: TRBJ2-7; D gene: NA; V gene: TRBV25-1; clone size: NA; CDR3 DNA: TGTGCCAGCAGTGAAGTTCCAGATATCTACGAGCAGTACTTC; CDR3 protein: CASSEVPDIYEQYF
J gene: TRBJ2-3; D gene: TRBD2; V gene: TRBV7-6; clone size: NA; CDR3 DNA: TGTGCCAGCAGCTCAGCGGGAGGGCCCGAAACTTTGTTTTTT; CDR3 protein: CASSSAGGPETLFF
J gene: TRBJ1-5; D gene: NA; V gene: TRBV19; clone size: NA; CDR3 DNA: TGTGCCAGTAGTACGGGCCCCGGTCCGGATCAGCCCCAGCATTTT; CDR3 protein: CASSTGPGPDQPQHF
J gene: TRBJ2-1; D gene: TRBD2; V gene: TRBV5-6; clone size: once; CDR3 DNA: TGTGCCAGCAGCTTGGCATTCTGCGGGGGGAGCGATGAGCAGTTCTTC; CDR3 protein: CASSLAFCGGSDEQFF
J gene: TRBJ2-2; D gene: NA; V gene: TRBV9; clone size: NA; CDR3 DNA: TGTGCCAGCAGCTTAGTATCCCGGGAGCTGTTATTT; CDR3 protein: CASSLVSRELLF
J gene: TRBJ2-1; D gene: TRBD1; V gene: TRBV7-2; clone size: NA; CDR3 DNA: TGTGCCAGCAGCTTTGAGCCAGACGGGACAGCCTTTTTC; CDR3 protein: CASSFEPDGTAFF
J gene: TRBJ2-3; D gene: NA; V gene: TRBV2; clone size: NA; CDR3 DNA: TGTGCCAGCGGGGACGGGGGCACGATAACGCGTTATTTT; CDR3 protein: CASGDGGTITRYF
J gene: TRBJ2-5; D gene: NA; V gene: TRBV5-4; clone size: NA; CDR3 DNA: TGTGCCAGCAGCTTCCGTAGCGGCGCTAGAGAGACCCAGTACTTC; CDR3 protein: CASSFRSGARETQYF
J gene: TRBJ2-5; D gene: NA; V gene: TRBV7-8; clone size: NA; CDR3 DNA: TGTGCCAGCAGCATAGGCAGCGGGCAAGATACCCAGTACTTC; CDR3 protein: CASSIGSGQDTQYF
J gene: TRBJ1-1; D gene: NA; V gene: TRBV7-8; clone size: NA; CDR3 DNA: TGTGCCAGTAGAAAAGATATACAGAACACTGAAGCTTTCTTT; CDR3 protein: CASRKDIQNTEAFF
J gene: TRBJ2-7; D gene: TRBD1; V gene: TRBV5-5; clone size: many; CDR3 DNA: TGTGCCAGCAGCTGGGGACAGGGGAAGGGCTACGAGCAGTACTTC; CDR3 protein: CASSWGQGKGYEQYF
J gene: TRBJ2-7; D gene: TRBD2; V gene: TRBV7-6; clone size: few; CDR3 DNA: TGTGCCAGCAGCCCTAGCGGGAACTCCTACGAGCAGTACTTC; CDR3 protein: CASSPSGNSYEQYF
J gene: TRBJ1-5; D gene: NA; V gene: TRBV2; clone size: NA; CDR3 DNA: TGTGCCAGCAGCCTAGCCGTCTCGCGCACTCAGCCCCAGCATTTT; CDR3 protein: CASSLAVSRTQPQHF
J gene: TRBJ1-1; D gene: NA; V gene: TRBV5-6; clone size: NA; CDR3 DNA: TGTGCCAACAGCTTAGAGATGGCAGGGAACACTGAAGCTTTCTTT; CDR3 protein: CANSLEMAGNTEAFF
J gene: TRBJ2-3; D gene: TRBD1; V gene: TRBV11-2; clone size: NA; CDR3 DNA: TGTGCCAGCAGCCCGGGGACAGGGGCCGATACGCAGTATTTT; CDR3 protein: CASSPGTGADTQYF
J gene: TRBJ1-1; D gene: NA; V gene: TRBV7-9; clone size: NA; CDR3 DNA: TGTGCCAGCAGCTTAGTACCCGCGGGGAACACTGAAGGATTCTTT; CDR3 protein: CASSLVPAGNTEGFF
J gene: TRBJ2-5; D gene: NA; V gene: TRBV20-1; clone size: NA; CDR3 DNA: TGCAGTGCTAACCTAGCGTATCAAGAGACCCAGTACTTC; CDR3 protein: CSANLAYQETQYF
J gene: TRBJ1-6; D gene: TRBD1; V gene: TRBV20-1; clone size: once; CDR3 DNA: TGCAGTGCTAGACAGGGGGGACGGGATTCACCCCTCCACTTT; CDR3 protein: CSARQGGRDSPLHF
J gene: TRBJ2-1; D gene: TRBD2; V gene: TRBV7-3; clone size: NA; CDR3 DNA: TGTGCCAGCAGCTTAGCGGGAGTCCCCGATCCGCTCTTC; CDR3 protein: CASSLAGVPDPLF
J gene: TRBJ1-5; D gene: NA; V gene: TRBV2; clone size: NA; CDR3 DNA: TGTGCCAGCAGTACTAGGACAAGGGGAATAGATACCCAGCATTTT; CDR3 protein: CASSTRTRGIDTQHF
J gene: TRBJ2-7; D gene: NA; V gene: TRBV11-1; clone size: once; CDR3 DNA: TGTGCCAGCAGTGGCCCGACGGCCAGGGGAACCTACGAGCAGTACTTC; CDR3 protein: CASSGPTARGTYEQYF
J gene: TRBJ2-3; D gene: NA; V gene: TRBV7-8; clone size: NA; CDR3 DNA: TGTGCCAGCAGCTTAGCGGTAACTACCGAAGATACGTATTTT; CDR3 protein: CASSLAVTTEDTYF
J gene: TRBJ1-2; D gene: NA; V gene: TRBV2; clone size: NA; CDR3 DNA: TGTGCCAGCGGGGACGGGGGCGCAGATGGGCACTATTTT; CDR3 protein: CASGDGGADGHYF
J gene: TRBJ2-6; D gene: NA; V gene: TRBV7-8; clone size: NA; CDR3 DNA: TGTGCCAGCAGCCTATCGGGATCTCGCGATACGCAGTTTACTTTC; CDR3 protein: CASSLSGSRDTQFTF
J gene: TRBJ1-2; D gene: TRBD1; V gene: TRBV7-2; clone size: NA; CDR3 DNA: TGTGCCAGCAGCCTGAAACAGGGGGCATACGAGCAGTACACCTTC; CDR3 protein: CASSLKQGAYEQYTF
J gene: TRBJ2-3; D gene: TRBD1; V gene: TRBV11-2; clone size: NA; CDR3 DNA: TGTGCCAGCAGCTTAGGGGGGGACAGGGACACAGATACGCAGTATTTT; CDR3 protein: CASSLGGDRDTDTQYF
J gene: TRBJ1-2; D gene: NA; V gene: TRBV24-1; clone size: NA; CDR3 DNA: TGTGCCACCAGTGATTTGGTGTCGGATGGCTACACCTTC; CDR3 protein: CATSDLVSDGYTF
J gene: TRBJ2-3; D gene: TRBD2; V gene: TRBV7-9; clone size: NA; CDR3 DNA: TGTGCCAGCAGCCACCCCGGAGGAGCGGGAGGGGGGTATTTT; CDR3 protein: CASSHPGGAGGGYF